These T cell receptor beta chains were read from a single sample in a study of PD-1 blockade in classical Hodgkin lymphoma. This table comes from immunoSEQ multiplex PCR, and its TCRdb copy is limited to in-frame clones, with some not included. The repertoire holds under 30,000 clones, with approximately 90% as singletons. Sequencing used peripheral blood mononuclear cells (PBMCs). Every receptor here comes from a human donor with classical Hodgkin lymphoma. The CDR3 runs from the conserved cysteine through the conserved F or W. D genes are given only for firm matches. Size is stated for part of the rows, as once, few or many counts, or as a class when the clone is expanded.

clone size: NA; D gene: NA; V gene: TRBV9; J gene: TRBJ2-2; CDR3 DNA: TGTGCCAGCAGCGTAGCTTACAGGGTTGGTACCGGGGAGCTGTTTTTT; CDR3 protein: CASSVAYRVGTGELFF
clone size: NA; D gene: TRBD1; V gene: TRBV19; J gene: TRBJ2-1; CDR3 DNA: TGTGCCGCCTCTGACAGGGGAGTAAGAAATGAGCAGTTCTTC; CDR3 protein: CAASDRGVRNEQFF
clone size: NA; D gene: NA; V gene: TRBV5-5; J gene: TRBJ2-1; CDR3 DNA: TGTGCCAGCAGCTCCGACTTCTGGCATGAGCAGTTCTTC; CDR3 protein: CASSSDFWHEQFF
clone size: NA; D gene: NA; V gene: TRBV20-1; J gene: TRBJ1-1; CDR3 DNA: TGCAGTGCCTTACAGTTGACTGAAGCTTTCTTT; CDR3 protein: CSALQLTEAFF
clone size: NA; D gene: NA; V gene: TRBV6-5; J gene: TRBJ2-7; CDR3 DNA: TGTGCCAGCACCACCCCCGGGACTCCCTACGAGCAGTACTTC; CDR3 protein: CASTTPGTPYEQYF
clone size: NA; D gene: NA; V gene: TRBV28; J gene: TRBJ1-2; CDR3 DNA: TGTGCCAGCAGTTTATTTGGGGCTGTCTATGGCTACACCTTC; CDR3 protein: CASSLFGAVYGYTF
clone size: NA; D gene: NA; V gene: TRBV4-3; J gene: TRBJ2-1; CDR3 DNA: TGCGCCAGCAGCCAAGATCTGGGGTTGAGCTCCTACAATGAGCAGTTCTTC; CDR3 protein: CASSQDLGLSSYNEQFF
clone size: NA; D gene: TRBD1; V gene: TRBV6-1; J gene: TRBJ1-1; CDR3 DNA: TGTGCCAGCAGTGAAACCGGGACAGGGGGTAAAGCTTTCTTT; CDR3 protein: CASSETGTGGKAFF
clone size: NA; D gene: NA; V gene: TRBV4-3; J gene: TRBJ1-1; CDR3 DNA: TGCGCCAGCAGCCAAGACTACGGGGTCGGGCTTTTGAACACTGAAGCTTTCTTT; CDR3 protein: CASSQDYGVGLLNTEAFF
clone size: once; D gene: TRBD1; V gene: TRBV19; J gene: TRBJ2-3; CDR3 DNA: TGTGCCACCTCGACAGGGGTCCCAGATACGCAGTATTTT; CDR3 protein: CATSTGVPDTQYF